The clone carrying this TCR beta chain has only a few counts. Its antigen is unidentified. The data originate from a study of T-cell memory formation after mild COVID-19. As for the study in general: TCR clustering was largely donor specific.

The germline gives CDR1 MGHRA, CDR2 YSYEKL. J gave up 1 base and V 1 base, and 3 bases lay outside the gene matches. The CDR3 contains 16 residues. From the 5' RACE reads, TCRdb called clonotypes with MiXCR, one entry per CDR3 protein. The table shows over 150,000 distinct CDR3 sequences, with roughly 23% occurring only once. Whole-study results and caveats: What remained unconfirmed was the SARS-CoV-2 specificity of second-wave clones peaking on day 37.

The chain is built from TRBV4-1 and TRBJ2-7; 11 bases fit TRBD1. Sequencing was done on a sample of PBMCs or a T cell subset sorted from them (not recorded which). This TCR derives from an adult woman who had mild COVID-19 (a few samples of this study predate the infection). Cell type and time point are not known. CDR3 region: CASSQVGTGGSYEQYF. CDR3 in DNA: TGCGCCAGCAGCCAAGTTGGGACAGGGGGGTCCTACGAGCAGTACTTC.